This TCR beta chain is drawn from a study of T cell responses to AZD1222 COVID-19 vaccine. General study results and limits: Only 5 or 6 people who got AZD1222 tested seropositive at baseline. The study sampled repertoires only after the peak T cell response.

In regard to this clone: Its antigen is not known.

Generated by immunoSEQ multiplex PCR, the TCRdb table keeps only in-frame clones and is missing some. The sample holds approximately 80,000 clones, 80% to 90% seen once. Germline V gene sequence: CDR1 KGHDR, CDR2 SFDVKD. The length of the CDR3 is 14 residues. Trimming removed 3 bases at V and 8 bases at J, with 12 bases between. The gene calls are TRBV24-1 and TRBJ1-4; D gene uncertain. The receptor was derived from an adult who received the AZD1222 COVID-19 vaccine. The sequencing here drew on peripheral blood, taken 28 days after the second AZD1222 dose. The CDR3 loop reads CATSDGQVGEKLFF. CDR3 sequence (DNA): TGTGCCACCAGTGATGGGCAGGTCGGAGAAAAACTGTTTTTT.